The 13 T cell receptor beta chains below come from one sample, sequenced in a study of beta chain features in type 1 diabetes. General observations from the study: Moderately but significantly shorter TCRB CDR3s were found in Type 1 diabetes patients in all four CD4+ subsets.

Expressed TCRB transcripts were sequenced, since all the RNA that had been isolated was reverse transcribed. Measured with immunoSEQ multiplex PCR; TCRdb has only the in-frame clones, and not every one. Here the sample spans 150,000 to 200,000 clones, roughly 63% being singletons. For these receptors, no antigen is known. Specimen: naive CD4+ T cells from blood. These receptors all come from a man aged 25-45 years with type 1 diabetes.

For this clone: The same CDR3 is also encoded by other DNA sequences in this sample. This chain joins TRBV29-1 and TRBJ1-5, with D perhaps matching TRBD1 (5 bases). Trimming removed 4 bases at V and 6 bases at J, with 10 bases between. There are 12 residues in the CDR3. Germline CDR1 reads SQVTM; CDR2 reads ANQGSEA. DNA of the CDR3: TGCAGCGTTGGGGGCGTCGGTCAGCCCCAGCATTTT. As protein: CSVGGVGQPQHF.

The V gene is TRBV7-9, the J gene TRBJ2-5; D gene ambiguous. Germline CDR1 and CDR2: SEHNR and FQNEAQ (reference sequence). Trimming cost V 8 bases and J 2 bases, with 6 bases left between them. The CDR3 sequence is 11 residues long. The DNA for the CDR3 is TGTGCCAGCGGCAGTCAAGAGACCCAGTACTTC. Its translation: CASGSQETQYF.

This clone has just one count. This chain links TRBV20-1 with TRBJ1-4; D gene unclear. The length of the CDR3 is 11 residues. V gave up 6 bases and J gave up 7 bases, with 9 bases separating them. Germline-derived CDR1 and CDR2 are DFQATT and SNEGSKA (reference sequence). Here the CDR3 reads CSAVRGEKLFF. The CDR3 bases are TGCAGTGCCGTTCGGGGTGAAAAACTGTTTTTT.

CDR3 sequence: CSVEDSGGIETQYF. In nucleotides, the CDR3 is TGCAGCGTTGAAGATTCGGGGGGAATAGAGACCCAGTACTTC. This rearrangement joins TRBV29-1 to TRBJ2-5, with TRBD2 identical over 7 bases. V lost 0 bases, J lost 4 bases, and 5 bases stayed unmatched. CDR1 and CDR2 (germline): SQVTM, ANQGSEA. CDR3 length: 14 amino acids.

The chain joins TRBV30 to TRBJ1-5; tentatively, D is TRBD1 (5 bases). V lost 5 bases to trimming and J lost 8 bases, with 16 bases between them. The CDR3 spans 13 residues. Germline V CDR1 and CDR2: GTSNPN, SVGIG (reference sequence). The DNA of the CDR3 is TGTGCCTGGTCCTTCGGGGGGAACGAGCCCCAGCATTTT. It translates to CAWSFGGNEPQHF.

The chain combines TRBV23-1 with TRBJ1-1, with unresolved D. TRBV23-1 is flagged as an ORF with uncertain function. V shed 4 bases and J shed 1 base, with 10 bases lying between them. This CDR3 region has 14 residues. The CDR3 DNA follows: TGCGCCAGCAGTCGCCCTGGGAGGAACACTGAAGCTTTCTTT. Amino acids: CASSRPGRNTEAFF.

CDR3 DNA: TGTGCCAGCAGTTTTAGAAAAGGCGGAGATACGCAGTATTTT. Its protein product is CASSFRKGGDTQYF. The V and J genes are TRBV7-8 and TRBJ2-3; no definite D call. The germline V gene has CDR1 SGHVS and CDR2 FQNEAQ. The CDR3 is 14 amino acids. V lost 6 bases and J 5 bases, leaving 15 bases between the germline ends. The entire variable domain, with the rest obtained from reference TRBV7-8 and TRBJ2-3, is as follows: GAGVSQSPRYKVAKRGQDVALRCDPISGHVSLFWYQQALGQGPEFLTYFQNEAQLDKSGLPSDRFFAERPEGSVSTLKIQRTQQEDSAVYLCASSFRKGGDTQYFGPGTRLTVL.

The V and J genes are TRBV5-1 and TRBJ2-3; D perhaps matches TRBD2 (5 bases). CDR3 length: 15 amino acids. The V end was cut by 7 bases, the J end by 3 bases, with 18 bases between. From germline, CDR1 is SGHRS and CDR2 YFSETQ. The CDR3 DNA sequence: TGCGCCAGCGCCTCGGGAATCATCATAACAGATACGCAGTATTTT. It specifies CASASGIIITDTQYF.

The chain couples TRBV28 to TRBJ1-1; D is possibly TRBD1 (6 bases). The V gene's germline CDR1 is MDHEN and CDR2 SYDVKM. The length of the CDR3 is 12 residues. Trimming left V 9 bases short and J 6 bases short, with 14 bases between. CDR3 coding DNA: TGTGCCAGTACTACAGGGCTACCTGAAGCTTTCTTT. The encoded protein is CASTTGLPEAFF.

V usage is TRBV27 and J usage is TRBJ1-6, with D possibly being TRBD1 (5 bases). This CDR3 spans 14 amino acids. Trimming stripped 6 bases from V and 8 bases from J, with 14 bases between. Germline values: CDR1 MNHEY, CDR2 SMNVEV (reference sequence). The CDR3 nucleotides are TGTGCCAGCAGCCCGAGGGGAGTGGATTCACCCCTCCACTTT. Amino acids: CASSPRGVDSPLHF.

The rearrangement links TRBV7-2 to TRBJ2-1; 12 bases are a match to TRBD2. CDR3 size: 16 residues. V was clipped by 3 bases and J by 3 bases; unmatched bases: 3. Germline CDR1 is SGHTA and CDR2 is FQGNSA. CDR3 bases: TGTGCCAGCAGCTTCTGGACTAGCGGGGACTACAATGAGCAGTTCTTC. It is translated as CASSFWTSGDYNEQFF. Full variable domain (missing parts from reference TRBV7-2 and TRBJ2-1): GAGVSQSPSNKVTEKGKDVELRCDPISGHTALYWYRQSLGQGLEFLIYFQGNSAPDKSGLPSDRFSAERTGGSVSTLTIQRTQQEDSAVYLCASSFWTSGDYNEQFFGPGTRLTVL.

A word on this clone: Other DNA sequences within the sample encode an identical CDR3. This chain joins TRBV30 and TRBJ2-6; D is uncertain. The V end lost 2 bases, the J end lost 2 bases, and 7 bases lay between the germline ends. This CDR3 has 14 residues. In germline, CDR1 is GTSNPN, CDR2 SVGIG (reference sequence). In DNA form, the CDR3 reads TGTGCCTGGAGTCCCGGTCCTGGGGCCAACGTCCTGACTTTC. Translating it yields CAWSPGPGANVLTF.

The chain couples TRBV30 to TRBJ2-6; no firm D call. The CDR3 totals 15 residues. CDR1 is GTSNPN, CDR2 SVGIG, per germline (reference sequence). Trimming left V 3 bases short and J 0 bases short, with 9 bases between. The DNA for the CDR3 is TGTGCCTGGAGCCGAGGAAACTCTGGGGCCAACGTCCTGACTTTC. Residues: CAWSRGNSGANVLTF.